One sample yielded the 26 T cell receptor beta chains listed below, sequenced in a study of blood T cell repertoires in COVID-19. Here immunoSEQ multiplex PCR was the method, and the copy in TCRdb shows in-frame clones only, minus some. The data show 290,000 or so clones, roughly 86% seen once. The sequenced sample consisted of peripheral blood. Receptors originate from a man between 65 and 85 years old with acute or convalescent COVID-19.

This chain links TRBV27 with TRBJ1-6, with D unclear. Trimming took off 1 base at V and 5 bases at J, with 15 bases between the two ends. Germline V gene sequence: CDR1 MNHEY, CDR2 SMNVEV (reference sequence). The CDR3 contains 17 residues. The DNA of the CDR3 is TGTGCCAGCAGTTTATTTGGGAGGGCTCGGGATAATTCACCCCTCCACTTT. This codes for CASSLFGRARDNSPLHF.

The gene calls are TRBV7-2 and TRBJ1-2, with D tentatively TRBD1 (5 bases). CDR3 length equals 19 residues. Germline V gene lookup returns CDR1 SGHTA and CDR2 FQGNSA. V was cut by 5 bases and J by 4 bases, with 29 bases left in between. The CDR3 region is CASSPLGGDSGRFSYGYTF. The DNA for the CDR3 is TGTGCCAGCAGCCCACTGGGGGGGGACTCGGGGAGATTTAGCTATGGCTACACCTTC.

The V and J genes are TRBV5-1 and TRBJ2-2; TRBD1 agrees at 8 bases. CDR3 length: 15 amino acids. Trimming at V came to 4 bases and at J to 0 bases, leaving 2 bases not matched to a gene. Per the germline V gene, CDR1 is SGHRS and CDR2 is YFSETQ. CDR3 sequence (DNA): TGCGCCAGCAGCCCACAGGGGGCGAACACCGGGGAGCTGTTTTTT. Protein: CASSPQGANTGELFF.

Concerning this clone: Compared with germline, one end of the junction differs, possibly owing to a read error. This chain connects TRBV28 to TRBJ2-1; 10 nucleotides align to TRBD2. The CDR3 has 12 residues. Germline-derived CDR1 and CDR2 are MDHEN and SYDVKM. CDR3 protein: CASSFGAGGRVF. Written as DNA, the CDR3 is TGTGCCAGCAGTTTTGGAGCGGGAGGGAGGGTCTTC.

The chain links TRBV27 to TRBJ2-2; 10 positions agree with TRBD1. Per germline, CDR1 MNHEY and CDR2 SMNVEV (reference sequence). J lost 4 bases, V lost 6 bases, and 17 bases had no gene match. This CDR3 comprises 19 residues. CDR3 in DNA: TGTGCCAGCAGCCCGGGACAGGGGATGGGATCCCTCTCCACCGGGGAGCTGTTTTTT. It codes for CASSPGQGMGSLSTGELFF.

The chain has TRBV3-1 (or the pseudogene TRBV3-2) and TRBJ1-1; D ambiguous. The CDR3 runs to 13 residues. Trimming took 1 base from V and 7 from J, leaving 10 bases between them. The germline V gene encodes CDR1 LGHDT and CDR2 YNNKEL (reference sequence). The CDR3 region is CASSQAGYSEAFF. The CDR3 DNA follows: TGTGCCAGCAGCCAAGCAGGCTACAGTGAAGCTTTCTTT.

V is TRBV24-1 and J is TRBJ2-1, with 7 bases lining up with TRBD2. This CDR3 comprises 15 residues. Unmatched junction bases numbered 7, after V lost 3 bases and J lost 6 bases. Germline V gene lookup returns CDR1 KGHDR and CDR2 SFDVKD. The CDR3 here is CATSDHTTSPNEQFF. The CDR3 DNA follows: TGTGCCACCAGTGATCACACGACTAGCCCCAATGAGCAGTTCTTC.

J is TRBJ2-1 and V is TRBV19, with 9 bases fitting TRBD1. Germline lookup yields CDR1 LNHDA and CDR2 SQIVND (reference sequence). The CDR3 extends over 14 amino acids. J was trimmed by 6 bases and V by 5 bases; bases with no gene match: 5. Here the CDR3 reads CASSLGQGVNEQFF. CDR3 coding DNA: TGTGCCAGTAGTTTGGGACAGGGCGTCAATGAGCAGTTCTTC.

In the case of this clone: Other DNA sequences in this specimen translate into the identical CDR3. The chain joins TRBV7-2 to TRBJ2-2; 11 bases are a match to TRBD2. V lost 4 bases to trimming and J lost 2 bases; unmatched junction nucleotides: 3. Germline CDR1 is SGHTA and CDR2 is FQGNSA. The CDR3 sequence is 16 residues long. For the CDR3, the DNA is TGTGCCAGCAGCTCTACTAGCGGGGGAAACACCGGGGAGCTGTTTTTT. Amino acids: CASSSTSGGNTGELFF.

The rearrangement joins TRBV6-6 to TRBJ2-5; TRBD1 might be the D (5 bases). The V and J ends lost 6 bases and 3 bases respectively, with 11 bases between them. The germline V gene has CDR1 MNHNY and CDR2 SVGAGI (reference sequence). The CDR3 extends over 13 amino acids. CDR3 coding DNA: TGTGCCAGCAGAGGATGGGGCGAAGAGACCCAGTACTTC. It yields the protein CASRGWGEETQYF.

The chain carries TRBV25-1 and TRBJ1-1, with a possible D match to TRBD1 (6 bases). CDR1 is MGHDK and CDR2 is SYGVNS in the germline V gene. This CDR3 has 13 amino acids. Trimming stripped 3 bases from V and 3 bases from J, with 8 bases between. The CDR3 sequence: CASSDRQDTEAFF. CDR3 DNA sequence: TGTGCCAGCAGTGATAGACAGGACACTGAAGCTTTCTTT.

This rearrangement joins TRBV18 to TRBJ2-3; 10 bases line up with TRBD2. The CDR3 runs 16 residues. Germline V gene lookup returns CDR1 KGHSH and CDR2 LQKENI. V lost 2 bases to trimming and J lost 6 bases; unmatched junction nucleotides: 8. CDR3 protein: CASSPGSGGALDTQYF. The CDR3 region has the DNA TGTGCCAGCTCACCAGGGAGCGGGGGGGCCTTGGATACGCAGTATTTT.

The J gene is TRBJ1-2, the V gene TRBV7-2, with 8 bases identical to TRBD1. V lost 7 bases and J lost 4; bases outside the gene matches: 11. This CDR3 spans 15 amino acids. Germline values: CDR1 SGHTA, CDR2 FQGNSA. CDR3: CASTLGSGQGYGYTF. For the CDR3, the DNA is TGTGCCAGCACCCTAGGATCTGGACAGGGCTATGGCTACACCTTC.

This chain links TRBV6-1 with TRBJ1-6; possible D gene TRBD1, 5 bases. CDR1 is MNHNS, CDR2 SASEGT, per germline. CDR3 length: 16 residues. V lost 3 bases to trimming and J lost 2 bases, with 11 bases between them. CDR3 in amino acids: CASSDLRVTYNSPLHF. CDR3 in DNA: TGTGCCAGCAGTGACCTCAGGGTGACCTATAATTCACCCCTCCACTTT.

The genes are TRBV6-6 and TRBJ1-5; 8 bases map to TRBD1. Germline V gene lookup returns CDR1 MNHNY and CDR2 SVGAGI (reference sequence). The CDR3 contains 15 residues. V lost 7 bases and J lost 1; bases outside the gene matches: 6. This chain's CDR3 is CASTATGDSNQPQHF. CDR3 DNA sequence: TGTGCCAGCACCGCGACAGGGGACAGCAATCAGCCCCAGCATTTT.

This chain links TRBV7-6 with TRBJ1-4, with a tentative D call TRBD1 (5 bases). The V end was cut by 3 bases, the J end by 0 bases, with 14 bases between. Germline V gene sequence: CDR1 SGHVS, CDR2 FNYEAQ. This CDR3 has 17 residues. CDR3 coding DNA: TGTGCCAGCAGCTTTCGAGGCGGGGGGGCAACTAATGAAAAACTGTTTTTT. Protein product: CASSFRGGGATNEKLFF. The entire variable domain, with the rest obtained from reference TRBV7-6 and TRBJ1-4, is as follows: GAGVSQSPRYKVTKRGQDVALRCDPISGHVSLYWYRQALGQGPEFLTYFNYEAQQDKSGLPNDRFSAERPEGSISTLTIQRTEQRDSAMYRCASSFRGGGATNEKLFFGSGTQLSVL.

This chain uses TRBV5-1 with TRBJ2-7, with TRBD1 as a possible D gene (6 bases). Germline V gene sequence: CDR1 SGHRS, CDR2 YFSETQ. The CDR3 is 12 amino acids. The germline V and J ends were trimmed by 1 base and 6 bases, with 8 bases remaining between them. The CDR3 bases are TGCGCCAGCAGCTTGTCAGGGGTCGAGCAGTACTTC. Translating it yields CASSLSGVEQYF.

This clone occurred a few times. The chain employs TRBV5-4 and TRBJ1-1; D is ambiguous. V lost 4 bases and J lost 0, with 13 bases in between. CDR3 length: 15 residues. The germline gives CDR1 SGHNT, CDR2 YYREEE (reference sequence). The CDR3 region has the DNA TGTGCCAGCAGCGTCAACGGGGATATGAACACTGAAGCTTTCTTT. Translation: CASSVNGDMNTEAFF.

The chain combines TRBV7-2 with TRBJ2-7; 14 bases line up with TRBD2. There are 18 residues in the CDR3. V lost 0 bases, J lost 3 bases, and 7 bases stayed unmatched. CDR1 and CDR2 from the germline V gene are SGHTA and FQGNSA. Here the CDR3 DNA reads TGTGCCAGCAGCTTAGCTGGGACTAGCGGGGGACTCGGCTACGAGCAGTACTTC. It codes for CASSLAGTSGGLGYEQYF.

V is TRBV18 and J is TRBJ2-1; 7 nucleotides agree with TRBD2. The length of the CDR3 is 14 residues. After removal of 4 bases from V and 7 bases from J, the junction contained 7 bases not matched to a gene. Germline V lookup: CDR1 KGHSH, CDR2 LQKENI. The CDR3 sequence is CASSRAGESNEQFF. Written as DNA, the CDR3 is TGTGCCAGCTCACGGGCGGGAGAGTCAAATGAGCAGTTCTTC.

The V call is TRBV5-1, the J call TRBJ2-7; D is possibly TRBD1 (5 bases). The CDR3 totals 18 residues. CDR1 is SGHRS, CDR2 YFSETQ, per germline. V lost 0 bases to trimming and J lost 4 bases, with 23 bases between them. The CDR3 loop is CASSLEGLVGMSPYEQYF. The CDR3 DNA reads TGCGCCAGCAGCTTGGAGGGGCTTGTTGGGATGTCCCCTTACGAGCAGTACTTC.

This chain joins TRBV7-2 and TRBJ1-2; D remains unclear. CDR1 and CDR2 from the germline V gene are SGHTA and FQGNSA. The CDR3 sequence is 17 residues long. V was clipped by 5 bases and J by 1 base, with 20 bases between them. In DNA form, the CDR3 reads TGTGCCAGCAGCCCAAGACCTAACAGATCCCTTAACTATGGCTACACCTTC. Amino acid sequence: CASSPRPNRSLNYGYTF.

The gene calls are TRBV6-5 and TRBJ1-2; 7 nucleotides line up with TRBD1. Trimming removed 5 bases from V and 7 bases from J; junction bases left unmatched: 10. Germline-derived CDR1 and CDR2 are MNHEY and SVGAGI. CDR3 length equals 14 residues. The DNA of the CDR3 is TGTGCCAGCAGTCACCCGGACAGGACCTTTGGCTACACCTTC. Protein: CASSHPDRTFGYTF.

The genes are TRBV2 and TRBJ2-7, with a tentative D call TRBD2 (6 bases). Trimming stripped 10 bases from V and 1 base from J, with 8 bases between. The CDR3 consists of 11 residues. Germline lookup yields CDR1 SNHLY and CDR2 FYNNEI. The chain's CDR3 is CATGTSYEQYF. Written as DNA, the CDR3 is TGTGCCACCGGGACTTCCTACGAGCAGTACTTC.

This clone was seen a handful of times. The CDR3 DNA follows: TGTGCCAGCAGCGTAGAATGGGGGGGCCCCTACAATGAGCAGTTCTTC. Amino acid sequence: CASSVEWGGPYNEQFF. The chain recombines TRBV9 with TRBJ2-1, with TRBD2 as a possible D gene (7 bases). The CDR3 length is 16 residues. V lost 0 bases and J lost 2, with 12 bases in between. CDR1 and CDR2 (germline): SGDLS, YYNGEE.

The chain combines TRBV24-1 with TRBJ1-6, with TRBD1 identical over 8 bases. The CDR3 length is 17 residues. The germline gives CDR1 KGHDR, CDR2 SFDVKD. V gave up 12 bases and J gave up 7 bases; unmatched junction bases: 19. This CDR3 is CASGQGLGPYENSPLHF. The CDR3 DNA reads TGTGCCTCCGGACAGGGCCTTGGCCCCTATGAAAATTCACCCCTCCACTTT.